The 16 T cell receptor beta chains below come from one sample, sequenced in a study of T cells expressing NK-cell markers. TCRdb reprocessed the 5' RACE reads and keeps a single row for each CDR3 protein, giving no DNA. The sample holds a few hundred thousand distinct CDR3 sequences. The material sequenced was blood T cells: a sorted CD56 or NKG2C T cell subset, CD4+ or CD8+ T cells, or bulk PBMC T cells (not recorded which). These receptors came from a man aged 18 to 69 in good health.

The chain recombines TRBV6-5 with TRBJ1-6. The germline V gene encodes CDR1 MNHEY and CDR2 SVGAGI. CDR3 length: 16 amino acids. CDR3 residues: CASSYGGSDVNSPLHF.

V and J are TRBV28 and TRBJ2-7; TCRdb returns TRBD1, unconfirmable since there is no DNA. The CDR3 consists of 12 residues. Germline V gene data show CDR1 as MDHEN and CDR2 as SYDVKM. CDR3 sequence: CAHPGHGYEQYF.

The chain is built from TRBV6-1 and TRBJ2-7; TCRdb's D call, TRBD1, is unchecked because there is no DNA. Germline V gives CDR1 MNHNS, CDR2 SASEGT. The CDR3 totals 16 residues. The CDR3 sequence: CASRPQATPTGVGQYF.

The chain joins TRBV9 to TRBJ1-1; as DNA is missing, the TRBD1 call by TCRdb cannot be tested. There are 14 residues in the CDR3. The germline V gene encodes CDR1 SGDLS and CDR2 YYNGEE. The CDR3 sequence: CASSADSGTVKAFF.

The chain couples TRBV5-1 to TRBJ2-1; checking the TCRdb D call of TRBD2 is not possible without DNA. This CDR3 is built from 15 residues. CDR1 SGHRS and CDR2 YFSETQ come from the germline V gene. CDR3 sequence reads: CASSPRTSGDNEQFF.

J is TRBJ2-2 and V is TRBV5-1; TCRdb selects TRBD2, and the lack of DNA leaves this call unchecked. The CDR3 sequence is 16 residues long. Germline CDR1 is SGHRS and CDR2 is YFSETQ. This CDR3 reads CASSLAPGLSTGELFF.

This chain connects TRBV30 to TRBJ2-5. Germline V gives CDR1 GTSNPN, CDR2 SVGIG (reference sequence). The CDR3 has 12 amino acids. CDR3 sequence: CAWSDIRETQYF.

The gene calls are TRBV14 and TRBJ2-7; with no DNA, the TCRdb D assignment of TRBD2 cannot be verified. Germline CDR1 SGHDN, CDR2 FVKESK. The CDR3 runs to 17 residues. CDR3 in amino acids: CASSPLGGTSGSYEQYF.

V and J are TRBV7-9 and TRBJ2-6; TCRdb calls TRBD1, which cannot be checked without DNA. CDR1 and CDR2 (germline): SEHNR, FQNEAQ (reference sequence). The CDR3 contains 17 residues. The CDR3: CASSHLAGQGRTNVLTF.

The rearrangement links TRBV3-1 to TRBJ2-3; without DNA, the TCRdb call of TRBD2 cannot be checked. CDR3 length equals 13 residues. Germline-derived CDR1 and CDR2 are LGHDT and YNNKEL (reference sequence). CDR3 region: CASNRDSGDTQYF.

This chain links TRBV7-8 with TRBJ2-5; as DNA is missing, the TRBD1 call by TCRdb cannot be tested. The CDR3 totals 14 residues. Germline V gene data show CDR1 as SGHVS and CDR2 as FQNEAQ. The CDR3 region is CASSLERVLGTQYF.

V usage is TRBV20-1 and J usage is TRBJ2-5. CDR1 DFQATT and CDR2 SNEGSKA come from the germline V gene (reference sequence). This CDR3 comprises 14 residues. The CDR3 is CSAGRLLQRETQYF.

The CDR3 loop is CASSLASSGGITGELFF. This rearrangement joins TRBV5-6 to TRBJ2-2; the TRBD2 assignment by TCRdb is unverifiable without DNA. Germline CDR1 and CDR2: SGHDT and YYEEEE. CDR3 length equals 17 residues.

The chain has TRBV18 and TRBJ1-1; the TRBD1 assignment by TCRdb is unverifiable without DNA. Per the germline V gene, CDR1 is KGHSH and CDR2 is LQKENI. This CDR3 is 14 amino acids long. The CDR3 protein is CASSLGQKNTEAFF.

V is TRBV27 and J is TRBJ1-1. Germline V gene sequence: CDR1 MNHEY, CDR2 SMNVEV (reference sequence). The length of the CDR3 is 15 residues. The chain's CDR3 is CASRRTGSMNTEAFF.

The CDR3 loop is CASSLEGAYSPLHF. V gene TRBV5-1 combines with J gene TRBJ1-6. The CDR3 loop spans 14 amino acids. CDR1 and CDR2 from the germline V gene are SGHRS and YFSETQ.